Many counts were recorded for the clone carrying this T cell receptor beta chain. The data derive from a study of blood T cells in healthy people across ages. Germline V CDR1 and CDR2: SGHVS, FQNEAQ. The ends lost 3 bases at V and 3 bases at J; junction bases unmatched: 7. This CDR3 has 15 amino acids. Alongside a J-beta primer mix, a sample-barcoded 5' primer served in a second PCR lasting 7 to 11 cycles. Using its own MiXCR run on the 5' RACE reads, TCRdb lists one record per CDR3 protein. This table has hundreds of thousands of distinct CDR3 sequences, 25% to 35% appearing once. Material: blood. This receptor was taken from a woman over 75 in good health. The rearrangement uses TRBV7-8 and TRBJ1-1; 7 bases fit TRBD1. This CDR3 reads CASSLEGARDTEAFF. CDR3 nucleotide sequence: TGTGCCAGCAGCTTGGAGGGGGCGCGGGACACTGAAGCTTTCTTT. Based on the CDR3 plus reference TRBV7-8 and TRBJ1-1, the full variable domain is GAGVSQSPRYKVAKRGQDVALRCDPISGHVSLFWYQQALGQGPEFLTYFQNEAQLDKSGLPSDRFFAERPEGSVSTLKIQRTQQEDSAVYLCASSLEGARDTEAFFGQGTRLTVV.